A single TCR beta chain is shown here with its context. This clonotype has more than one count but fewer than ten. Its antigen remains undetermined. No base qualities exist here, and no much larger clone lies one base off it. The CDR3 sequence holds 16 residues, the cysteine and phenylalanine included. The DNA shown is the 48-base CDR3, in frame from base 1. From V the trimming removes 5 bases and from J it removes 0 bases, while the gene matches leave 6 bases of the junction unaccounted for. CDR1 SNHLY and CDR2 FYNNEI are derived from the germline V gene. The library was made by RT-PCR. Instrument on record: Illumina HiSeq 2500. TCRdb redid the processing of the public reads, applying fastp at Q25 and MiXCR, and retained in-frame beta chains. Every entry covers one CDR3 protein and lists the most common genes and DNA from its rows. Across this sample there are around 570,000 distinct CDR3 sequences, with under 9% seen only once. The ten top clones hold 10% to 15% of the sample.

The sample comes from a study of response to subunit inactivated influenza vaccine (dated 2018 in TCRdb). Background for the entire study: To follow how T cells responded to a trivalent subunit inactivated influenza vaccine, the researchers relied on deep quantitative profiling of the T cell receptor repertoire. Broader findings and caveats from the paper: It was suggested by the authors that each seasonal influenza vaccination may recruit only a limited number of new T cells.

The sample was PBMCs from blood, taken around 25 months after vaccination. The receptor's source is a man between 50 and 69 years old who received an inactivated influenza vaccine. Donor details come from another sample of the same person, matched by shared clones. The chain was built from TRBV2 and TRBJ2-2; 7 of the junction bases match TRBD1. The DNA is as follows: TGTGCCAGCAGTTATCGACAGGGACCGAACACCGGGGAGCTGTTTTTT. It codes for CASSYRQGPNTGELFF.